This T cell receptor (beta chain) was profiled in a study of control samples from healthy donors and cancer patients. J lost 4 bases, V lost 2 bases, and 3 bases had no gene match. Germline V gene lookup returns CDR1 MNHNY and CDR2 SVGAGI (reference sequence). The CDR3 runs to 15 residues. The repertoire was sequenced with immunoSEQ multiplex PCR; TCRdb's copy has only in-frame clones and lacks some. The table includes 150,000 to 200,000 clones, 90% detected once. This TCR was sampled from a woman aged 45-59 years in good health. The sequenced material came from blood. This chain links TRBV6-6 with TRBJ2-7; 12 nucleotides match TRBD1. The CDR3 loop is CASSYGTGGAYEQYF. The CDR3 nucleotides read TGTGCCAGCAGTTACGGGACAGGGGGCGCGTACGAGCAGTACTTC.